This entry lists 6 T cell receptor beta chains sequenced from one sample in a study of blood T cell repertoires in COVID-19. The assay was immunoSEQ multiplex PCR, and TCRdb's table has in-frame clones only and misses some. The table includes about 140,000 clones, about three quarters detected once. The sample was peripheral blood. The origin of the receptors is a woman aged 45-60 years with active or convalescent COVID-19.

This clone was seen just once. V and J are TRBV3-1 (or the pseudogene TRBV3-2) and TRBJ2-5, with TRBD2 as a possible D gene (7 bases). Germline CDR1 reads LGHDT; CDR2 reads YNNKEL (reference sequence). CDR3 size: 15 residues. Trimming removed 3 bases from V and 5 bases from J, with 16 bases in between. DNA for the CDR3: TGTGCCAGCAGCCAGAGAGGGGGAGGGCCGGAGACCCAGTACTTC. This gives the protein CASSQRGGGPETQYF.

The chain uses TRBV27 and TRBJ2-3, with 8 bases that match TRBD1. After removal of 6 bases from V and 5 bases from J, the junction contained 10 bases not matched to a gene. Germline V gene lookup returns CDR1 MNHEY and CDR2 SMNVEV (reference sequence). This CDR3 comprises 15 residues. CDR3 nucleotides: TGTGCCAGCAGCAAGACAGGGGTAGTGGGAGATACGCAGTATTTT. It yields the protein CASSKTGVVGDTQYF.

In this sample, this clone turned up a few times. V and J are TRBV25-1 and TRBJ1-2; possible D gene TRBD1, 6 bases. The CDR3 runs 14 residues. CDR1 and CDR2 from the germline V gene are MGHDK and SYGVNS. V gave up 5 bases and J gave up 6 bases, with 16 bases separating them. This chain's CDR3 is CASSSTTGPDGYTF. CDR3 DNA sequence: TGTGCCAGCAGTTCGACGACAGGACCTGATGGCTACACCTTC.

This clone has a handful of counts. This rearrangement joins TRBV9 to TRBJ1-6; 7 nucleotides match TRBD1. Losses at the gene ends were 3 bases for V and 7 bases for J; bases not matched to a gene: 7. This CDR3 has 15 amino acids. CDR1 is SGDLS, CDR2 YYNGEE, per germline. The CDR3 here is CASSEGAVENSPLHF. The CDR3 region has the DNA TGTGCCAGCAGCGAGGGGGCTGTAGAGAATTCACCCCTCCACTTT. Filled out from reference TRBV9 and TRBJ1-6, the complete variable domain reads DSGVTQTPKHLITATGQRVTLRCSPRSGDLSVYWYQQSLDQGLQFLIQYYNGEERAKGNILERFSAQQFPDLHSELNLSSLELGDSALYFCASSEGAVENSPLHFGNGTRLTVT.

The chain recombines TRBV27 with TRBJ2-5, with TRBD2 matching over 7 bases. The length of the CDR3 is 15 residues. Germline V gene sequence: CDR1 MNHEY, CDR2 SMNVEV (reference sequence). V was clipped by 3 bases and J by 5 bases; unmatched bases: 9. The CDR3 spells CASSLRRERGETQYF. Here the CDR3 DNA reads TGTGCCAGCAGTTTGCGGCGGGAGCGAGGGGAGACCCAGTACTTC.

This clone was seen once. The V and J genes are TRBV6-1 and TRBJ1-2, with 9 bases lining up with TRBD1. CDR1 is MNHNS and CDR2 is SASEGT in the germline V gene. There are 13 residues in the CDR3. V gave up 1 base and J gave up 8 bases; unmatched junction bases: 2. As DNA, the CDR3 is TGTGCCAGCAGTGAAGGACAGGGGGACGGCTACACCTTC. Amino acid sequence: CASSEGQGDGYTF.